These 21 T cell receptor beta chains were sequenced from one sample in a study of blood T cell repertoires in COVID-19 (dated by TCRdb to 2018 to 2021). Library creation used the immunoSEQ multiplex PCR assay. What TCRdb holds here is the immuneACCESS table cut down to in-frame rearrangements. Part of the clones is not present; checked against another copy, under half of the missing clones reflect an unresolved V gene, and the others are unexplained. The sample profile shows fewer than 55,000 clones; around four fifths of them were found once. The ten top clones hold roughly 2.7% of the sample. Sequencing was done on a sample of peripheral blood. Receptors originate from a woman in her sixties or seventies with acute or convalescent COVID-19.

The chain employs TRBV5-4 and TRBJ2-7; 12 nucleotides match TRBD2. Germline values: CDR1 SGHNT, CDR2 YYREEE (reference sequence). CDR3 length: 17 amino acids. V trimming: 4 bases; J trimming: 0 bases; junction bases outside the gene matches: 8. The CDR3 nucleotides are TGTGCCAGCAGCACCGGGACTAGCGGGCCGAGCTCCTACGAGCAGTACTTC. Protein sequence: CASSTGTSGPSSYEQYF.

The V call is TRBV5-1, the J call TRBJ2-1; 10 nucleotides agree with TRBD2. From germline, CDR1 is SGHRS and CDR2 YFSETQ. V lost 1 base to trimming and J lost 5 bases; unmatched junction nucleotides: 15. The length of the CDR3 is 19 residues. In nucleotides, the CDR3 is TGCGCCAGCAGCTTGTTTCCTAGCGGGGGCCAACAACCCAACAATGAGCAGTTCTTC. Its protein product is CASSLFPSGGQQPNNEQFF.

The chain couples TRBV24-1 to TRBJ2-4; tentative D call: TRBD1 (6 bases). This CDR3 spans 13 amino acids. Trimming pared 8 bases from V and 9 bases from J, leaving 16 bases between. The germline CDR1 and CDR2 sequences are KGHDR and SFDVKD. CDR3: CATTGTLVGIQYF. For the CDR3, the DNA is TGTGCCACCACCGGGACATTGGTCGGCATTCAGTACTTC.

This clone was seen a single time. V and J are TRBV6-5 and TRBJ2-3; D may be TRBD2 (5 bases). Germline V lookup: CDR1 MNHEY, CDR2 SVGAGI. The length of the CDR3 is 16 residues. The V gene lost 0 bases and the J gene lost 2 bases, with 12 bases spanning the gap. Here the CDR3 DNA reads TGTGCCAGCAGTTACTCGACTAACAGCTTCACAGATACGCAGTATTTT. This sequence encodes CASSYSTNSFTDTQYF.

The chain carries TRBV10-1 and TRBJ2-1; possible D gene TRBD2, 5 bases. Trimming stripped 0 bases from V and 3 bases from J, with 12 bases between. Germline V gene sequence: CDR1 WNHNN, CDR2 SYGVQD (reference sequence). This CDR3 has 16 amino acids. The CDR3 nucleotides read TGCGCCAGCAGTGAGTCGATCCTAGCAAACTACAATGAGCAGTTCTTC. Translated: CASSESILANYNEQFF.

This clone has a handful of counts. This sequence joins TRBV28 and TRBJ2-7; TRBD1 matches at 7 bases. V lost 6 bases, J lost 2 bases, and 10 bases stayed unmatched. CDR1 and CDR2 from the germline V gene are MDHEN and SYDVKM. CDR3 length equals 15 residues. CDR3 coding DNA: TGTGCCAGCAGCCGAGGGGACAGCGTGACCTACGAGCAGTACTTC. Protein sequence: CASSRGDSVTYEQYF. The whole variable domain, remainder taken from reference TRBV28 and TRBJ2-7, is DVKVTQSSRYLVKRTGEKVFLECVQDMDHENMFWYRQDPGLGLRLIYFSYDVKMKEKGDIPEGYSVSREKKERFSLILESASTNQTSMYLCASSRGDSVTYEQYFGPGTRLTVT.

This chain links TRBV4-1 with TRBJ1-2; 8 bases agree with TRBD1. CDR3 size: 13 residues. CDR1 is MGHRA, CDR2 YSYEKL, per germline. V shed 4 bases and J 8 bases; nucleotides not matched to a gene: 6. CDR3 residues: CASSRIQGDGYTF. DNA of the CDR3: TGCGCCAGCAGCCGAATACAGGGGGACGGCTACACCTTC.

The sample holds a few counts of this clone. This chain connects TRBV15 to TRBJ1-2, with D possibly being TRBD1 (6 bases). This CDR3 comprises 16 residues. Trimming removed 3 bases from V and 1 base from J, with 15 bases in between. Per germline, CDR1 LNHNV and CDR2 YYDKDF (reference sequence). This chain's CDR3 is CATSSLRDTRNYGYTF. The DNA of the CDR3 is TGTGCCACCAGCAGCCTAAGGGACACCCGTAACTATGGCTACACCTTC.

V is TRBV18 and J is TRBJ1-1, with a tentative D call TRBD1 (6 bases). The CDR3 extends over 13 amino acids. Trimming removed 4 bases from V and 6 bases from J, with 12 bases in between. Germline assignment: CDR1 KGHSH and CDR2 LQKENI. This CDR3 is CASSLGQISEAFF. CDR3 sequence (DNA): TGTGCCAGCTCACTTGGACAGATCTCTGAAGCTTTCTTT.

This clone was counted only a few times. The CDR3 reads CASSSGTGISDGYTF. The CDR3 DNA reads TGTGCCAGCAGCTCCGGGACAGGGATTAGCGATGGCTACACCTTC. V and J are TRBV2 and TRBJ1-2; TRBD1 aligns across 9 bases. V shed 6 bases, J shed 6 bases, and the junction held 11 bases outside the gene matches. The length of the CDR3 is 15 residues. CDR1 is SNHLY, CDR2 FYNNEI, per germline.

The chain employs TRBV7-9 and TRBJ1-1; D is ambiguous. The germline V and J ends were trimmed by 2 bases and 2 bases, with 6 bases remaining between them. CDR3 length equals 13 residues. Germline V gene sequence: CDR1 SEHNR, CDR2 FQNEAQ (reference sequence). The CDR3: CASSLFGNTEAFF. The CDR3 DNA follows: TGTGCCAGCAGCTTATTTGGCAACACTGAAGCTTTCTTT.

V is TRBV9 and J is TRBJ2-1; TRBD2 matches at 11 bases. The CDR3 has 16 residues. Germline V CDR1 and CDR2: SGDLS, YYNGEE. V dropped 6 bases and J dropped 3; count of bases not matched to a gene: 8. CDR3 sequence reads: CASTKLAGADYNEQFF. In DNA, the CDR3 is TGTGCCAGCACGAAACTAGCGGGAGCCGACTACAATGAGCAGTTCTTC. Together with reference TRBV9 and TRBJ2-1, the CDR3 gives the full variable domain: DSGVTQTPKHLITATGQRVTLRCSPRSGDLSVYWYQQSLDQGLQFLIQYYNGEERAKGNILERFSAQQFPDLHSELNLSSLELGDSALYFCASTKLAGADYNEQFFGPGTRLTVL.

This clone was picked up a small number of times. V usage is TRBV18 and J usage is TRBJ1-5; D gene ambiguous. The V gene's germline CDR1 is KGHSH and CDR2 LQKENI. V was shortened by 6 bases and J by 1 base, with 13 bases between the two germline ends. There are 15 residues in the CDR3. The CDR3 bases are TGTGCCAGCTCCTATTCGGGTCCCAGCAATCAGCCCCAGCATTTT. Translated: CASSYSGPSNQPQHF.

The CDR3 protein is CASSLDRVSEQFF. CDR3 DNA: TGTGCCAGCAGCTTAGACAGGGTTAGTGAGCAGTTCTTC. V usage is TRBV5-4 and J usage is TRBJ2-1; 7 nucleotides agree with TRBD1. Germline CDR1 SGHNT, CDR2 YYREEE (reference sequence). V shed 2 bases, J shed 9 bases, and the junction held 5 bases outside the gene matches. This CDR3 is 13 amino acids long.

V usage is TRBV5-4 and J usage is TRBJ2-5, with 9 nucleotides matching TRBD1. V lost 3 bases to trimming and J lost 4 bases; unmatched junction nucleotides: 7. The CDR3 is made up of 15 amino acids. Per germline, CDR1 SGHNT and CDR2 YYREEE (reference sequence). CDR3 sequence reads: CASSSNRGRGETQYF. CDR3 sequence (DNA): TGTGCCAGCAGCTCTAACAGGGGGCGCGGAGAGACCCAGTACTTC.

The chain joins TRBV12-3 or TRBV12-4 to TRBJ2-1, with D possibly TRBD2 on 5 matching bases. Trimming shortened V by 3 bases and J by 8 bases, and 11 bases separated the two germline ends. This CDR3 spans 13 amino acids. The CDR3 DNA reads as TGTGCCAGCAGTTTCGGCCTAGCAGATGAGCAGTTCTTC. Translation gives CASSFGLADEQFF.

V usage is TRBV30 and J usage is TRBJ2-2; 11 nucleotides align to TRBD2. This CDR3 spans 15 amino acids. The germline gives CDR1 GTSNPN, CDR2 SVGIG (reference sequence). V gave up 0 bases and J gave up 3 bases; unmatched junction bases: 0. Written as DNA, the CDR3 is TGTGCCTGGAGTGTACTAGCGGGGGACACCGGGGAGCTGTTTTTT. Translating it yields CAWSVLAGDTGELFF.

This chain uses TRBV11-2 with TRBJ2-7; D might be TRBD2 (5 bases). The V gene lost 5 bases and the J gene lost 5 bases, with 16 bases spanning the gap. Germline V gene sequence: CDR1 SGHAT, CDR2 FQNNGV. This CDR3 comprises 14 residues. CDR3 sequence (DNA): TGTGCCAGCAGCCGTTACGGGGATGTCCACGAGCAGTACTTC. Encoded protein: CASSRYGDVHEQYF.

The rearrangement uses TRBV18 and TRBJ1-2; unclear D gene. V was cut by 1 base and J by 4 bases, with 19 bases left in between. The CDR3 spans 17 residues. Germline CDR1 and CDR2: KGHSH and LQKENI. The DNA of the CDR3 is TGTGCCAGCTCACCACTGGGCACGGCTGATGGGCCCTATGGCTACACCTTC. Translated, it gives CASSPLGTADGPYGYTF. Looking up the rest from reference TRBV18 and TRBJ1-2 gives the full variable domain: NAGVMQNPRHLVRRRGQEARLRCSPMKGHSHVYWYRQLPEEGLKFMVYLQKENIIDESGMPKERFSAEFPKEGPSILRIQQVVRGDSAAYFCASSPLGTADGPYGYTFGSGTRLTVV.

The chain couples TRBV7-8 to TRBJ2-5; the D gene is possibly TRBD1 (6 bases). The CDR3 is 13 amino acids. Germline loops: CDR1 SGHVS, CDR2 FQNEAQ. Trimming took 4 bases from V and 2 from J, leaving 8 bases between them. CDR3 in DNA: TGTGCCAGCAGCTCCGGACAGCAAGAGACCCAGTACTTC. Translating gives CASSSGQQETQYF. Drawing the rest from reference TRBV7-8 and TRBJ2-5, the complete variable domain is GAGVSQSPRYKVAKRGQDVALRCDPISGHVSLFWYQQALGQGPEFLTYFQNEAQLDKSGLPSDRFFAERPEGSVSTLKIQRTQQEDSAVYLCASSSGQQETQYFGPGTRLLVL.

The J gene is TRBJ2-7, the V gene TRBV7-6; 8 positions agree with TRBD1. The CDR3 has 15 amino acids. Germline CDR1 and CDR2: SGHVS and FNYEAQ. After removal of 5 bases from V and 7 bases from J, the junction contained 13 bases not matched to a gene. The CDR3 is CASSPRTGSTGEQYF. The CDR3 nucleotides are TGTGCCAGCAGCCCAAGGACAGGGTCGACGGGGGAGCAGTACTTC.